This TCR beta chain was found in a study of shared clonotypes between healthy human individuals. Findings and caveats of the study: Naive subsets tended to show greater estimated richness than memory subsets. Read depth was anticipated to influence clonotype sharing among donors. The study found lower generation probabilities in non-shared clonotypes than in those shared by all four donors.

Sequencing was performed with immunoSEQ multiplex PCR; in TCRdb, only in-frame clones are kept and a portion is missing. Among around 1 million clones, around three quarters were seen once, and the ten largest hold approximately 1.5%. With respect to this clone: The antigen remains unidentified.

The V segment lost 4 bases and the J segment 1 base; nucleotides outside the gene matches: 11. Germline V lookup: CDR1 KGHSH, CDR2 LQKENI. The CDR3 sequence is 17 residues long. Splitting the CD4+ cells yielded a CD45RA+ naive subset and a CD45RA-negative memory subset. This chain connects TRBV18 to TRBJ2-3, with 7 positions matching TRBD2. This TCR was sampled from a man aged 18-30 years in good health. The sample was memory CD4+ T cells sorted from blood. Subset meaning: CD45RA-negative fraction. The CDR3 here is CASSLSPGGLGTDTQYF. The CDR3 nucleotides are TGTGCCAGCTCACTATCTCCCGGGGGGTTAGGCACAGATACGCAGTATTTT.